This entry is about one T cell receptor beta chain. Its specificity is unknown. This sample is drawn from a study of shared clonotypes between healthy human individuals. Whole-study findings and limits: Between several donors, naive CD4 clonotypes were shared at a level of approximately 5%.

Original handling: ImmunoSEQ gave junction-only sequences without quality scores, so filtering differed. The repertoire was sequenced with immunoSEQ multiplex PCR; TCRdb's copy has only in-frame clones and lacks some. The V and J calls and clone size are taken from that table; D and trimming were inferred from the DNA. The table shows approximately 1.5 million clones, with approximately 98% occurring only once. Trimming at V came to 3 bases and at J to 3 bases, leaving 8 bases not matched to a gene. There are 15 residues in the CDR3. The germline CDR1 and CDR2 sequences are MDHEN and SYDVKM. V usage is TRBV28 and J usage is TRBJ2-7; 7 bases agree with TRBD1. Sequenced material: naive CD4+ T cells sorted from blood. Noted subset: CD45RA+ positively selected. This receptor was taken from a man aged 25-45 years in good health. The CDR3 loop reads CASSFSAGGVYEQYF. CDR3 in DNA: TGTGCCAGCAGTTTTAGTGCAGGGGGAGTCTACGAGCAGTACTTC.